One TCR beta chain is described in this entry. The entry originates in a study of blood T cell repertoires in COVID-19. In the study overall: Spain, Italy and the United States supplied samples that represented acute and convalescent COVID-19. From T cells, B-cell-depleted T cells, or PBMCs came the material, which was cDNA or gDNA.

Libraries were prepared by immunoSEQ multiplex PCR; TCRdb keeps only in-frame clonotypes and omits some of them. The sample lists around 300,000 clones, roughly nine tenths occurring once. Individuals drawn from under 30 US areas were about 18 to 95 years old. Which cohort a participant joined came from the clinical history participants gave. V was shortened by 6 bases and J by 2 bases, with 13 bases between the two germline ends. Germline V gene data show CDR1 as MDHEN and CDR2 as SYDVKM. The CDR3 contains 14 residues. The rearrangement links TRBV28 to TRBJ2-5, with TRBD1 as a possible D gene (5 bases). This TCR came from a woman aged 50 to 60 who had recovered from COVID-19. Sequencing was done on a sample of PBMCs or T cells enriched from blood (not recorded which). CDR3 DNA: TGTGCCAGCAGGCGGCTAGACAGACAAGAGACCCAGTACTTC. This encodes CASRRLDRQETQYF.